One and the same sample provided the 29 T cell receptor beta chains below, sequenced in a study of beta chain features in type 1 diabetes. Broader study findings: Significant though moderate, a shortening of TCRB CDR3s appeared in all four CD4+ subsets of Type 1 diabetes patients.

For these receptors, no antigen is known. Isolated RNA was reverse transcribed in full, so expressed TCRB transcripts were sequenced. Data came from immunoSEQ multiplex PCR; TCRdb stores just in-frame clones and leaves some out. Of about 660,000 clones listed, over 12% are singletons. Sequencing used naive CD4+ T cells from blood. The source is a man aged 18 to 35 with type 1 diabetes.

With respect to this clone: Additional DNA sequences in this sample encode the identical CDR3. V usage is TRBV7-9 and J usage is TRBJ1-1; unclear D gene. The CDR3 runs 13 residues. V gave up 1 base and J gave up 1 base, with 4 bases separating them. In germline, CDR1 is SEHNR, CDR2 FQNEAQ (reference sequence). DNA of the CDR3: TGTGCCAGCAGCTTAGGCAGGAACACTGAAGCTTTCTTT. Translating gives CASSLGRNTEAFF.

This clone was detected only a few times. The chain employs TRBV4-2 and TRBJ1-1, with a possible D match to TRBD1 (6 bases). The germline V gene has CDR1 LGHNA and CDR2 YNFKEQ. Trimming took 1 base from V and 4 from J, leaving 13 bases between them. The CDR3 sequence is 15 residues long. This CDR3 is CASSQAITGITEAFF. Written as DNA, the CDR3 is TGTGCCAGCAGCCAAGCAATTACAGGGATCACTGAAGCTTTCTTT.

The chain recombines TRBV7-2 with TRBJ2-3; the D gene could be TRBD1 or TRBD2 (6 bases each). Looked up from germline, CDR1 is SGHTA and CDR2 is FQGNSA. CDR3 size: 15 residues. With 7 bases removed from V and 6 bases from J, the gap between germline ends came to 20 bases. In DNA, the CDR3 is TGTGCCAGCACCCCCGGGGGCCCGAGGTGGGATACGCAGTATTTT. Translated, it gives CASTPGGPRWDTQYF.

This clone has a handful of counts. This chain links TRBV5-4 with TRBJ2-7, with 7 bases matching TRBD1. CDR1 and CDR2 from the germline V gene are SGHNT and YYREEE (reference sequence). The CDR3 has 18 amino acids. V lost 2 bases to trimming and J lost 0 bases; unmatched junction nucleotides: 14. The CDR3 DNA reads as TGTGCCAGCAGCTTATCCCTACCTAGGACAGGACTCTCCTACGAGCAGTACTTC. Protein: CASSLSLPRTGLSYEQYF.

The table lists this clone with a few counts. The rearrangement uses TRBV30 and TRBJ2-2; D gene uncertain. V was cut by 3 bases and J by 8 bases, with 10 bases left in between. CDR3 length: 12 amino acids. Germline V lookup: CDR1 GTSNPN, CDR2 SVGIG (reference sequence). The CDR3 DNA reads TGTGCCTGGAGCCCTATCCCAGGGGAGCTGTTTTTT. It is translated as CAWSPIPGELFF.

V gene TRBV30 combines with J gene TRBJ2-2; 7 bases align to TRBD1. J gave up 1 base and V 7 bases, and 12 bases lay outside the gene matches. Germline V lookup: CDR1 GTSNPN, CDR2 SVGIG (reference sequence). The CDR3 length is 16 residues. The CDR3 bases are TGTGCCTTGAAACCCGGGACAGCAAAGAACACCGGGGAGCTGTTTTTT. It specifies CALKPGTAKNTGELFF.

V gene TRBV19 combines with J gene TRBJ1-5, with a possible D match to TRBD1 (6 bases). Trimming shortened V by 6 bases and J by 2 bases, and 17 bases separated the two germline ends. CDR3 length: 16 residues. The germline V gene has CDR1 LNHDA and CDR2 SQIVND (reference sequence). The CDR3 region has the DNA TGTGCCAGTAGGACACAGGGAATGGGAGGCAATCAGCCCCAGCATTTT. It yields the protein CASRTQGMGGNQPQHF.

This clone turned up a few times. The chain couples TRBV30 to TRBJ1-2, with a tentative D call TRBD1 (5 bases). The V and J ends lost 0 bases and 5 bases respectively, with 10 bases between them. Germline V gene sequence: CDR1 GTSNPN, CDR2 SVGIG (reference sequence). This CDR3 is built from 13 residues. CDR3 sequence: CAWSVQAGYGYTF. Here the CDR3 DNA reads TGTGCCTGGAGTGTACAGGCAGGATATGGCTACACCTTC.

The genes are TRBV10-3 and TRBJ2-1; TRBD1 matches at 8 bases. Germline V lookup: CDR1 ENHRY, CDR2 SYGVKD. Trimming at V came to 6 bases and at J to 4 bases, leaving 5 bases not matched to a gene. The CDR3 length is 14 residues. The CDR3 reads CAIRSGQGYNEQFF. The CDR3 DNA reads as TGTGCCATCAGATCAGGACAGGGTTACAATGAGCAGTTCTTC.

The chain couples TRBV14 to TRBJ1-1; D uncertain. V was cut by 0 bases and J by 10 bases, with 15 bases left in between. The CDR3 has 14 amino acids. CDR1 and CDR2 from the germline V gene are SGHDN and FVKESK. CDR3 sequence (DNA): TGTGCCAGCAGCCAAGACGTTGACCTTGATGGAGCTTTCTTT. Encoded protein: CASSQDVDLDGAFF. The full variable domain, with the rest looked up from reference TRBV14 and TRBJ1-1, is EAGVTQFPSHSVIEKGQTVTLRCDPISGHDNLYWYRRVMGKEIKFLLHFVKESKQDESGMPNNRFLAERTGGTYSTLKVQPAELEDSGVYFCASSQDVDLDGAFFGQGTRLTVV.

The rearrangement uses TRBV19 and TRBJ2-3; 8 bases are a match to TRBD2. The CDR3 is 13 residues long. Trimming took 4 bases from V and 5 from J; bases not matched to a gene: 2. Germline V lookup: CDR1 LNHDA, CDR2 SQIVND (reference sequence). In DNA form, the CDR3 reads TGTGCCAGTAGTAAGCGGGGGAAAGATACGCAGTATTTT. This codes for CASSKRGKDTQYF.

This chain connects TRBV4-1 to TRBJ2-1; 10 nucleotides align to TRBD2. The CDR3 runs to 16 residues. Looked up from germline, CDR1 is MGHRA and CDR2 is YSYEKL. Unmatched junction bases numbered 6, after V lost 3 bases and J lost 4 bases. Here the CDR3 reads CASSQILAGAYNEQFF. CDR3 nucleotides: TGCGCCAGCAGCCAGATTCTAGCGGGAGCATACAATGAGCAGTTCTTC.

This clone has more than one count but fewer than ten. The chain uses TRBV7-2 and TRBJ1-1, with D possibly being TRBD1 (6 bases). V dropped 3 bases and J dropped 3 bases, with 11 bases sitting between them. The CDR3 consists of 14 residues. From germline, CDR1 is SGHTA and CDR2 FQGNSA. The CDR3 sequence is CASSFWAGDTEAFF. For the CDR3, the DNA is TGTGCCAGCAGCTTCTGGGCAGGGGACACTGAAGCTTTCTTT.

The chain links TRBV6-6 to TRBJ1-5, with a possible D match to TRBD1 (6 bases). Germline loops: CDR1 MNHNY, CDR2 SVGAGI (reference sequence). This CDR3 contains 15 residues. V shed 8 bases and J shed 7 bases, with 21 bases lying between them. The CDR3 sequence: CASRNPRGEEQPQHF. The CDR3 DNA follows: TGTGCCAGCCGGAACCCAAGGGGGGAGGAACAGCCCCAGCATTTT.

The chain carries TRBV30 and TRBJ2-5; no firm D call. V was pared by 3 bases and J by 4 bases, with 15 bases between. The CDR3 is 14 residues long. Germline CDR1 is GTSNPN and CDR2 is SVGIG (reference sequence). CDR3 residues: CAWSPGLVGETQYF. The CDR3 DNA reads as TGTGCCTGGAGCCCTGGGCTGGTCGGAGAGACCCAGTACTTC. The complete variable domain, with remaining parts taken from reference TRBV30 and TRBJ2-5, reads SQTIHQWPATLVQPVGSPLSLECTVEGTSNPNLYWYRQAAGRGLQLLFYSVGIGQISSEVPQNLSASRPQDRQFILSSKKLLLSDSGFYLCAWSPGLVGETQYFGPGTRLLVL.

The chain joins TRBV5-1 to TRBJ1-1; D not resolved. The germline V gene encodes CDR1 SGHRS and CDR2 YFSETQ. The CDR3 has 16 amino acids. The V end lost 5 bases, the J end lost 1 base, and 18 bases lay between the germline ends. The CDR3 region is CASSSTPAGKNTEAFF. CDR3 coding DNA: TGCGCCAGCAGTTCGACCCCCGCCGGGAAGAACACTGAAGCTTTCTTT.

In this sample, this clone turned up a few times. The V call is TRBV7-2, the J call TRBJ2-2, with 8 bases lining up with TRBD2. CDR1 is SGHTA, CDR2 FQGNSA, per germline. V was pared by 8 bases and J by 2 bases, with 4 bases of the junction left unmatched. The CDR3 contains 14 residues. CDR3 DNA: TGTGCCAGCCGGAGCGGGGGCAACACCGGGGAGCTGTTTTTT. This gives the protein CASRSGGNTGELFF.

This clone was seen a handful of times. The gene calls are TRBV9 and TRBJ2-5; TRBD2 is a possible D gene (5 bases). Germline values: CDR1 SGDLS, CDR2 YYNGEE. V lost 0 bases and J lost 4, with 13 bases in between. CDR3 length equals 15 residues. The CDR3 DNA reads TGTGCCAGCAGCGTAGGGAATAGCGAAGGAGAGACCCAGTACTTC. As protein: CASSVGNSEGETQYF. Filled out from reference TRBV9 and TRBJ2-5, the complete variable domain reads DSGVTQTPKHLITATGQRVTLRCSPRSGDLSVYWYQQSLDQGLQFLIQYYNGEERAKGNILERFSAQQFPDLHSELNLSSLELGDSALYFCASSVGNSEGETQYFGPGTRLLVL.

A few counts support this clone. The CDR3 protein is CASSLGVAGDYEQYF. The CDR3 DNA sequence: TGTGCCAGCAGCTTGGGTGTAGCGGGGGACTACGAGCAGTACTTC. The gene calls are TRBV7-2 and TRBJ2-7; 9 nucleotides match TRBD2. The germline CDR1 and CDR2 sequences are SGHTA and FQGNSA. The CDR3 contains 15 residues. With 3 bases clipped from V and 3 bases from J, the junction kept 6 bases outside the gene matches.

In the case of this clone: Different DNA sequences within this sample yield the same CDR3. The chain combines TRBV9 with TRBJ2-3; a weak D match, TRBD1 (6 bases). This CDR3 region has 15 residues. V gave up 0 bases and J gave up 1 base, with 9 bases separating them. Germline CDR1 SGDLS, CDR2 YYNGEE. The CDR3 coding sequence is TGTGCCAGCAGCGTAGTTGGGGGCGGCACAGATACGCAGTATTTT. Residues: CASSVVGGGTDTQYF.

Details on this clone: The sample contains more than one DNA sequence encoding this CDR3. The gene calls are TRBV6-6 and TRBJ2-5; D uncertain. The CDR3 is 11 residues long. Trimming pared 6 bases from V and 5 bases from J, leaving 7 bases between. Germline V lookup: CDR1 MNHNY, CDR2 SVGAGI (reference sequence). For the CDR3, the DNA is TGTGCCAGCAGCCCCGGGGAGACCCAGTACTTC. The encoded protein is CASSPGETQYF.

The CDR3 DNA sequence: TGTGCCAGCAGCCTACCCAGACAGGGGGCCAAGGAGACCCAGTACTTC. It is translated as CASSLPRQGAKETQYF. The chain couples TRBV5-6 to TRBJ2-5, with 10 bases aligning to TRBD1. Germline CDR1 is SGHDT and CDR2 is YYEEEE. The CDR3 length is 16 residues. Trimming cost V 4 bases and J 5 bases; bases outside gene matches: 11.

This clone has a handful of counts. This chain joins TRBV27 and TRBJ2-5; D is undetermined. The CDR3 is made up of 14 amino acids. V was trimmed by 4 bases and J by 5 bases, leaving 14 bases between them. Germline lookup yields CDR1 MNHEY and CDR2 SMNVEV (reference sequence). Written as DNA, the CDR3 is TGTGCCAGCAGTTCTTGGGCGCGTCCGGAGACCCAGTACTTC. It is translated as CASSSWARPETQYF.

The chain combines TRBV5-4 with TRBJ2-7, with 7 bases that match TRBD2. J gave up 6 bases and V 7 bases, and 13 bases lay outside the gene matches. This CDR3 has 14 residues. Germline CDR1 SGHNT, CDR2 YYREEE (reference sequence). The chain's CDR3 is CASSLGGSRREQYF. The CDR3 bases are TGTGCCAGCTCCCTGGGAGGGAGCCGTCGCGAGCAGTACTTC.

The J gene is TRBJ1-1, the V gene TRBV19, with 7 nucleotides matching TRBD1. V was pared by 7 bases and J by 4 bases, with 9 bases of the junction left unmatched. CDR3 length: 14 amino acids. Germline V gene data show CDR1 as LNHDA and CDR2 as SQIVND (reference sequence). CDR3 in amino acids: CASTLGGASTEAFF. The CDR3 DNA sequence: TGTGCCAGTACCTTAGGGGGCGCGAGCACTGAAGCTTTCTTT. Full variable domain (outside the CDR3, taken from reference TRBV19 and TRBJ1-1): DGGITQSPKYLFRKEGQNVTLSCEQNLNHDAMYWYRQDPGQGLRLIYYSQIVNDFQKGDIAEGYSVSREKKESFPLTVTSAQKNPTAFYLCASTLGGASTEAFFGQGTRLTVV.

CDR3 coding DNA: TGTGCCAGCAGTATGGGACTAGTCACCTACGAGCAGTACTTC. Translating gives CASSMGLVTYEQYF. The rearrangement joins TRBV2 to TRBJ2-7, with TRBD2 matching 8 bases. Germline CDR1 is SNHLY and CDR2 is FYNNEI. Losses at the gene ends were 5 bases for V and 2 bases for J; bases not matched to a gene: 5. The CDR3 spans 14 residues.

V and J are TRBV5-4 and TRBJ1-6; no clear D gene. The CDR3 covers 13 residues. The V gene's germline CDR1 is SGHNT and CDR2 YYREEE (reference sequence). V dropped 2 bases and J dropped 4 bases, with 4 bases sitting between them. This CDR3 reads CASSLQYNSPLHF. In DNA form, the CDR3 reads TGTGCCAGCAGCTTACAATATAATTCACCCCTCCACTTT. The entire variable domain, with the rest obtained from reference TRBV5-4 and TRBJ1-6, is as follows: ETGVTQSPTHLIKTRGQQVTLRCSSQSGHNTVSWYQQALGQGPQFIFQYYREEENGRGNFPPRFSGLQFPNYSSELNVNALELDDSALYLCASSLQYNSPLHFGNGTRLTVT.

The chain employs TRBV5-1 and TRBJ2-1; the match to TRBD1 covers 12 bases. The length of the CDR3 is 16 residues. The J segment lost 9 bases and the V segment lost 4 bases, leaving 11 bases of the junction unmatched. Germline-derived CDR1 and CDR2 are SGHRS and YFSETQ. This chain's CDR3 is CASSPAGTGGLAEQFF. CDR3 sequence (DNA): TGCGCCAGCAGCCCGGCCGGGACAGGGGGCCTCGCTGAGCAGTTCTTC.

The chain recombines TRBV7-9 with TRBJ2-1; tentatively, D is TRBD1 or TRBD2 (5 bases each). Germline V gene data show CDR1 as SEHNR and CDR2 as FQNEAQ (reference sequence). The CDR3 covers 16 residues. Trimming shortened V by 5 bases and J by 7 bases, and 21 bases separated the two germline ends. As DNA, the CDR3 is TGTGCCAGCAGCCGTAGGGACCTACGTGCCGGAAATGAGCAGTTCTTC. This encodes CASSRRDLRAGNEQFF.